Listed here is a single T cell receptor (beta chain). As yet, its antigen is unknown. TCRdb keeps only in-frame clones here, not all; method: immunoSEQ multiplex PCR. The sample lists approximately 7,800 clones, over 65% occurring once. Sequencing was limited to surgery cases with top T cell transcript signatures in brain tissue. Pre-surgery treatment included at least one anti-epileptic drug. This record belongs to a study of brain T cells in children with intractable seizures. Regarding the study as a whole: HCMV serostatus was not known, and viral specificity came from CDR3 similarity only. Top 50 brain clonotypes included both public and private clones. Absence of clones before surgery may stem from lower sequencing depth.

Germline CDR1 reads LNHDA; CDR2 reads SQIVND (reference sequence). Trimming cost V 0 bases and J 5 bases, with 7 bases left between them. This CDR3 is 13 amino acids long. The receptor was isolated from a boy in the first two years of life with tuberous sclerosis and intractable seizures. V gene TRBV19 combines with J gene TRBJ1-2; D is ambiguous. The sequences come from resected brain tissue, collected at surgery. CDR3 sequence: CASSIEPGYGYTF. In DNA form, the CDR3 reads TGTGCCAGTAGTATAGAACCCGGATATGGCTACACCTTC.